The rows below give T cell receptor beta chains drawn from one sample of a study of low-dose radiotherapy and immunotherapy resistance in tumors. TCRdb reanalysed the reads using MiXCR and keeps one entry per CDR3 protein. This table holds 75,000 to 95,000 distinct CDR3 sequences, approximately 17% found once. Material: PBMCs, obtained before treatment. Receptor source: a male donor with prostate cancer. Both conserved end residues are part of each CDR3. The D gene is left open where the match is weak. Clone size is shown for a subset of rows, as once, few, many or a class of expanded clone.

size: -
J: TRBJ2-1
V: TRBV4-2
length: 15
D: TRBD2
DNA: TGTGCCAGCAGCCCAGGGACTAGCTCCTACAATGAGCAGTTCTTC
CDR3: CASSPGTSSYNEQFF

size: many
J: TRBJ2-3
V: TRBV4-1
length: 15
D: TRBD2
DNA: TGCGCCAGCAGCCAAGGTCTAGCGGCGACAGATACGCAGTATTTT
CDR3: CASSQGLAATDTQYF

size: -
J: TRBJ1-4
V: TRBV10-3
length: 14
D: -
DNA: TGTGCCATCAGCCCGACATCAACTAATGAAAAACTGTTTTTT
CDR3: CAISPTSTNEKLFF

size: many
J: TRBJ2-1
V: TRBV6-5
length: 15
D: TRBD1
DNA: TGTGCCAGCAGTGAAGCATGGACAGGGTACAATGAGCAGTTCTTC
CDR3: CASSEAWTGYNEQFF

size: many
J: TRBJ2-3
V: TRBV9
length: 15
D: -
DNA: TGTGCCAGCAGCGGAGGAGCGGGCCCGACAGATACGCAGTATTTT
CDR3: CASSGGAGPTDTQYF

size: many
J: TRBJ2-7
V: TRBV20-1
length: 17
D: TRBD1
DNA: TGCAGTGCTAGACCGACCGACCGGGACAGCTTTGTCTACGAGCAGTACTTC
CDR3: CSARPTDRDSFVYEQYF

size: many
J: TRBJ2-2
V: TRBV20-1
length: 14
D: TRBD1
DNA: TGCAGTGCTACGGACAGGGCTCGCACCGGGGAGCTGTTTTTT
CDR3: CSATDRARTGELFF

size: many
J: TRBJ2-7
V: TRBV7-6
length: 14
D: TRBD2
DNA: TGTGCCAGCCGCCCGACGGGGGGGTCCCACGAGCAGTACTTC
CDR3: CASRPTGGSHEQYF

size: many
J: TRBJ1-4
V: TRBV7-8
length: 13
D: -
DNA: TGTGCCAGCAGGGGGGAGCGAGATGAAAAACTGTTTTTT
CDR3: CASRGERDEKLFF

size: many
J: TRBJ2-1
V: TRBV27
length: 14
D: -
DNA: TGTGCCAGCAGTGCCCTTCCGGTCCACAATGAGCAGTTCTTC
CDR3: CASSALPVHNEQFF

size: many
J: TRBJ2-1
V: TRBV4-1
length: 17
D: TRBD2
DNA: TGCGCCAGCAGCCAAGAGTCTAGCGGGGCACCCTACAATGAGCAGTTCTTC
CDR3: CASSQESSGAPYNEQFF

size: many
J: TRBJ2-7
V: TRBV5-6
length: 17
D: -
DNA: TGTGCCAGCAGCGTGGGATCTTCTACGCACAGGGTCGGCGAGCAGTACTTC
CDR3: CASSVGSSTHRVGEQYF

size: many
J: TRBJ1-2
V: TRBV5-1
length: 13
D: TRBD1
DNA: TGCGCCAGCAGCGACGGACAGGCTTCCGGCTACACCTTC
CDR3: CASSDGQASGYTF

size: few
J: TRBJ2-5
V: TRBV13
length: 15
D: TRBD2
DNA: TGTGCCAGCAGCGGCCTAGCGGGGCGCTCGGAGACCCAGTACTTC
CDR3: CASSGLAGRSETQYF

size: many
J: TRBJ1-1
V: TRBV28
length: 10
D: -
DNA: TGTGCCACGCAGGACACTGAAGCTTTCTTT
CDR3: CATQDTEAFF

size: many
J: TRBJ2-7
V: TRBV5-6
length: 14
D: -
DNA: TGTGCCAGCAGCTTCCTTTCCCTAAACTACGAGCAGTACTTC
CDR3: CASSFLSLNYEQYF

size: few
J: TRBJ2-5
V: TRBV20-1
length: 17
D: -
DNA: TGCAGTGCTAGAGATTCCGGGACACGTCTAGGGCGGGAGACCCAGTACTTC
CDR3: CSARDSGTRLGRETQYF

size: many
J: TRBJ2-7
V: TRBV30
length: 12
D: -
DNA: TGTGCCTGGAGTATCGGTTCCTACGAGCAGTACTTC
CDR3: CAWSIGSYEQYF

size: many
J: TRBJ2-2
V: TRBV12-3/TRBV12-4
length: 17
D: -
DNA: TGTGCCAGCAGTTTACGATCAATGGGTACGGTCACCGGGGAGCTGTTTTTT
CDR3: CASSLRSMGTVTGELFF

size: many
J: TRBJ2-2
V: TRBV6-2/TRBV6-3
length: 16
D: TRBD2
DNA: TGTGCCAGCAGCCGAAGACTAGCGGCGAACACCGGGGAGCTGTTTTTT
CDR3: CASSRRLAANTGELFF

size: many
J: TRBJ2-1
V: TRBV4-3
length: 17
D: -
DNA: TGCGCCAGCAGCCAAGCCCTGACTGGGGGTGCCTACAATGAGCAGTTCTTC
CDR3: CASSQALTGGAYNEQFF

size: few
J: TRBJ2-1
V: TRBV5-1
length: 11
D: -
DNA: TGCGCCAGCAGAACTGACAGCGAGCAGTTCTTC
CDR3: CASRTDSEQFF

size: -
J: TRBJ2-3
V: TRBV3-1
length: 15
D: TRBD2
DNA: TGTGCCAGCAGCCGGCGAGCGGGGAGCACAGATACGCAGTATTTT
CDR3: CASSRRAGSTDTQYF

size: many
J: TRBJ1-1
V: TRBV29-1
length: 11
D: -
DNA: TGCAGCGTCGGGGCGGCAGGGGAAGCTTTCTTT
CDR3: CSVGAAGEAFF

size: -
J: TRBJ2-4
V: TRBV5-1
length: 15
D: -
DNA: TGCGCCAGCAGCTTGGGGGACGGTCTAGGACACATTCAGTACTTC
CDR3: CASSLGDGLGHIQYF

size: many
J: TRBJ2-4
V: TRBV3-1
length: 19
D: -
DNA: TGTGCCAGCAGCCAATCTATCCTGAGGGGACGGCTAGCCAAAAACATTCAGTACTTC
CDR3: CASSQSILRGRLAKNIQYF

size: many
J: TRBJ2-5
V: TRBV4-3
length: 15
D: -
DNA: TGCGCCAGCAGCCAAGTGAGGGGGGCACGGGAGACCCAGTACTTC
CDR3: CASSQVRGARETQYF